The TCR beta chain described here comes from a study of T cells after somatic rescue of genetic block. Here immunoSEQ multiplex PCR was the method, and the copy in TCRdb shows in-frame clones only, minus some. The table has tens of thousands of clones, just under 90% seen once. Worth noting for this clone: Its ends do not fully match the called genes, so a read error is possible.

CDR3 length: 15 amino acids. Germline-derived CDR1 and CDR2 are SSHAT and FNYEAQ (reference sequence). This TCR derives from a woman aged 18-30 years. The V gene is TRBV7-7, the J gene TRBJ2-2; D remains ambiguous. Sequencing was performed on peripheral blood mononuclear cells (PBMCs). The DNA of the CDR3 is TGTGCTAGCAGCCCTGTAGCAAGTAACACCGGGGAGCTGTTTTTT. Translating it yields CASSPVASNTGELFF.